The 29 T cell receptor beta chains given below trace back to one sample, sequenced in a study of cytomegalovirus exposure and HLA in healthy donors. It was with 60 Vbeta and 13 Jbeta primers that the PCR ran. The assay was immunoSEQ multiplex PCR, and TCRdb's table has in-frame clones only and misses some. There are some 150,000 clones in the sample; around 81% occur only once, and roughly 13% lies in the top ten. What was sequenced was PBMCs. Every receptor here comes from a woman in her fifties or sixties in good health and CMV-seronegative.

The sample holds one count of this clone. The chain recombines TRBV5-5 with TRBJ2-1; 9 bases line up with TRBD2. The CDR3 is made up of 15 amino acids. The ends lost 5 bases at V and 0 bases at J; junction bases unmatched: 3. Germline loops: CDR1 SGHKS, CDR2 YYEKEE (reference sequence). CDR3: CASRELAGSYNEQFF. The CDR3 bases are TGTGCCAGCAGAGAACTAGCGGGCTCCTACAATGAGCAGTTCTTC.

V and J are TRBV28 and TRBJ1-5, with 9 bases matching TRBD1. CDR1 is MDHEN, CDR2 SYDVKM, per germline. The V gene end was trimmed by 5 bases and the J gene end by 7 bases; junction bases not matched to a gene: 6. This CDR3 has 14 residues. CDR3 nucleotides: TGTGCCAGCAGTCGAGACAGGGGGGTGCAGCCCCAGCATTTT. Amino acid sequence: CASSRDRGVQPQHF.

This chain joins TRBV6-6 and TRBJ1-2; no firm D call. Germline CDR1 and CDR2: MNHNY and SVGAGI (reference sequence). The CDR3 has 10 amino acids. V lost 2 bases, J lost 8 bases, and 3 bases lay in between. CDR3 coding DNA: TGTGCCAGCAGTTACCAGGGCTACACCTTC. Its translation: CASSYQGYTF.

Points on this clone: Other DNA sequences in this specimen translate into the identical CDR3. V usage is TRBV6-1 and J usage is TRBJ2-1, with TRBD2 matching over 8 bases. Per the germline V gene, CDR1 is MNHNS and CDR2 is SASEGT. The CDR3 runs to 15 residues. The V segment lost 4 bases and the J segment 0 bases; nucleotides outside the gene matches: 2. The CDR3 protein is CASSASGGSYNEQFF. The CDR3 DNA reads TGTGCCAGCAGTGCCAGCGGGGGCTCCTACAATGAGCAGTTCTTC.

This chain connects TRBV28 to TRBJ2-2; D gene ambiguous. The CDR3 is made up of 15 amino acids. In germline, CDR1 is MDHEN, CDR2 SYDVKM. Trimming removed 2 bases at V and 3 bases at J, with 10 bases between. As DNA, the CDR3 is TGTGCCAGCAGTTTAAAATCAGGATACACCGGGGAGCTGTTTTTT. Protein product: CASSLKSGYTGELFF.

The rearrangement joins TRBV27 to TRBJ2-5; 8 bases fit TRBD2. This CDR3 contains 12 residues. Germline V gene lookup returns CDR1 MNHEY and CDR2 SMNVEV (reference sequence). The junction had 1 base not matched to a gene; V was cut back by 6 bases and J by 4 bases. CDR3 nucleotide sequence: TGTGCCAGCAGCGCGGGAGGAGAGACCCAGTACTTC. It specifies CASSAGGETQYF.

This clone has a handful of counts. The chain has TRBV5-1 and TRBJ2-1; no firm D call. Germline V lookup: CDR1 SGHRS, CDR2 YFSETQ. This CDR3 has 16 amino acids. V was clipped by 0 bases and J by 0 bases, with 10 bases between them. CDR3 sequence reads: CASSLVGSSSYNEQFF. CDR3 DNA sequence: TGCGCCAGCAGCTTGGTCGGGTCTAGCTCCTACAATGAGCAGTTCTTC.

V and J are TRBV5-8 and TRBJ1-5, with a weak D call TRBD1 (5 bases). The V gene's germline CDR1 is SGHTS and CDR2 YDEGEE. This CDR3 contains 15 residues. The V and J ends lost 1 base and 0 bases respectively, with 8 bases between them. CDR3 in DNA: TGTGCCAGCAGCTTGTTAGGGGTTAGCAATCAGCCCCAGCATTTT. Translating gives CASSLLGVSNQPQHF.

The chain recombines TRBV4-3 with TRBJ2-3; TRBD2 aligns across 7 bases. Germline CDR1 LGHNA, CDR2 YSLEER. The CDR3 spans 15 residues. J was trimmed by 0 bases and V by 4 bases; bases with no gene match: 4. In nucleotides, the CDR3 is TGCGCCAGCAGCCTGACAGCGGGAAGCACAGATACGCAGTATTTT. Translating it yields CASSLTAGSTDTQYF.

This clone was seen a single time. CDR3 in DNA: TGTGCCTGGAGTTCGCCTAGCGCCTCCTACGAGCAGTACTTC. This sequence encodes CAWSSPSASYEQYF. The gene calls are TRBV30 and TRBJ2-5; TRBD2 is a possible D gene (6 bases). The DNA end is a closer match to TRBJ2-7, so the J assignment may be wrong. The CDR3 length is 14 residues. Germline lookup yields CDR1 GTSNPN and CDR2 SVGIG (reference sequence).

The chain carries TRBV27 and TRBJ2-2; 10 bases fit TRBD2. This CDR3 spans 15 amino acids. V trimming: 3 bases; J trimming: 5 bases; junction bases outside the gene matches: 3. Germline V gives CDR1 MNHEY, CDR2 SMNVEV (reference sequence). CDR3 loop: CASSFMTSGTGELFF. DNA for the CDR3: TGTGCCAGCAGTTTTATGACTAGCGGGACCGGGGAGCTGTTTTTT.

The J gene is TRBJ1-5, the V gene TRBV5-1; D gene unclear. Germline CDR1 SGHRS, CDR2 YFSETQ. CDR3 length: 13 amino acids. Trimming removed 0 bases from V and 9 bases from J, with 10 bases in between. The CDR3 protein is CASSLAGDRPQHF. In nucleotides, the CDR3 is TGCGCCAGCAGCTTGGCGGGTGATCGGCCCCAGCATTTT.

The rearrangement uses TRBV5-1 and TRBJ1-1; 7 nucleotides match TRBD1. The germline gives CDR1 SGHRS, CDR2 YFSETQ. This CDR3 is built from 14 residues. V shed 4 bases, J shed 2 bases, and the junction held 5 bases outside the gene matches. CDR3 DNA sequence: TGCGCCAGCAGCCCCGGGACAGCCAACACTGAAGCTTTCTTT. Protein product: CASSPGTANTEAFF.

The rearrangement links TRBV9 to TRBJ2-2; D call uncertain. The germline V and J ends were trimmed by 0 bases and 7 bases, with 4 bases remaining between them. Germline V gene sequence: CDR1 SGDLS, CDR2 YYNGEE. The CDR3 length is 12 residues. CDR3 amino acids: CASSVGGGELFF. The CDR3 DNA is TGTGCCAGCAGCGTAGGCGGCGGGGAGCTGTTTTTT. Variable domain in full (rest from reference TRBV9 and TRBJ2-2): DSGVTQTPKHLITATGQRVTLRCSPRSGDLSVYWYQQSLDQGLQFLIQYYNGEERAKGNILERFSAQQFPDLHSELNLSSLELGDSALYFCASSVGGGELFFGEGSRLTVL.

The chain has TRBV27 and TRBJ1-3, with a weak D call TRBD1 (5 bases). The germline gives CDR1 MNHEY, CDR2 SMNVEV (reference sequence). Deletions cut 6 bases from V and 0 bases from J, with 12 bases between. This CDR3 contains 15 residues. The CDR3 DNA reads TGTGCCAGCAGCCAGGGAATTTCCTCTGGAAACACCATATATTTT. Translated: CASSQGISSGNTIYF.

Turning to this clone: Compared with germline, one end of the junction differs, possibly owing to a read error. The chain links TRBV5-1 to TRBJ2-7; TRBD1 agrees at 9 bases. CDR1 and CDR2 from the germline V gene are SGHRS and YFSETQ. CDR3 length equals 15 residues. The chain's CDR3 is CASSSSGDRVAEQYF. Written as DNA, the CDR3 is TGCGCTAGCAGCTCGTCCGGGGACAGGGTTGCCGAGCAGTACTTC.

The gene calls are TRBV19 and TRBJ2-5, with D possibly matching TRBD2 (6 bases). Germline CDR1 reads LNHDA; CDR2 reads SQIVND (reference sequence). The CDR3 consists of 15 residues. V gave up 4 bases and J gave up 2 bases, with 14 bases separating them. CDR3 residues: CASSTVGGWQETQYF. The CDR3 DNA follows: TGTGCCAGTAGTACCGTTGGGGGGTGGCAAGAGACCCAGTACTTC. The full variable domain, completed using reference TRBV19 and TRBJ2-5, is DGGITQSPKYLFRKEGQNVTLSCEQNLNHDAMYWYRQDPGQGLRLIYYSQIVNDFQKGDIAEGYSVSREKKESFPLTVTSAQKNPTAFYLCASSTVGGWQETQYFGPGTRLLVL.

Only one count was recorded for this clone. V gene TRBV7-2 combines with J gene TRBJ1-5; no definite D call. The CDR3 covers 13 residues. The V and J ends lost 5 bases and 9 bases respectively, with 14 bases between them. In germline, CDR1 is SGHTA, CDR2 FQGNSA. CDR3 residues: CASSPEGVGPQHF. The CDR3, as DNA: TGTGCCAGCAGCCCGGAGGGCGTTGGGCCCCAGCATTTT. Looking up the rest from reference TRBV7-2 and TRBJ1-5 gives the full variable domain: GAGVSQSPSNKVTEKGKDVELRCDPISGHTALYWYRQSLGQGLEFLIYFQGNSAPDKSGLPSDRFSAERTGGSVSTLTIQRTQQEDSAVYLCASSPEGVGPQHFGDGTRLSIL.

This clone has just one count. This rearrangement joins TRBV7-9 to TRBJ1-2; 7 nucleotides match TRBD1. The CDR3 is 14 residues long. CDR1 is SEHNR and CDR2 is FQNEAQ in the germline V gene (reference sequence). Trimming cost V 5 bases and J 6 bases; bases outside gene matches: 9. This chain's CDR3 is CASSPAGTADGYTF. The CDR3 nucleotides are TGTGCCAGCAGCCCCGCCGGGACAGCGGATGGCTACACCTTC.

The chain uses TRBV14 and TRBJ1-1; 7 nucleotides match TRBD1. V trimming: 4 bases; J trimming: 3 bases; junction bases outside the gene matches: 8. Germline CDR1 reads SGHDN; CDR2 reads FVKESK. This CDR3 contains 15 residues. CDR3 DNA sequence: TGTGCCAGCAGCCGCTTGACAGGGTCGCACACTGAAGCTTTCTTT. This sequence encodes CASSRLTGSHTEAFF.

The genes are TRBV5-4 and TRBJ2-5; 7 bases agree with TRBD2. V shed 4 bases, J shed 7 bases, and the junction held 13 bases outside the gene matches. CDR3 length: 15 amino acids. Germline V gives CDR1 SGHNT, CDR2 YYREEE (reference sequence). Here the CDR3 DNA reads TGTGCCAGCAGCCCCGGGACTAATCCACCCGGGACCCAGTACTTC. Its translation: CASSPGTNPPGTQYF.

The CDR3 is CSVEGIQGKEQYF. Here the CDR3 DNA reads TGCAGCGTTGAAGGAATTCAGGGAAAAGAGCAGTATTTT. The genes are TRBV29-1 and TRBJ2-3; weak D call: TRBD1 (5 bases). CDR1 is SQVTM, CDR2 ANQGSEA, per germline. V lost 1 base and J 11 bases, leaving 16 bases between the germline ends. This CDR3 is 13 amino acids long.

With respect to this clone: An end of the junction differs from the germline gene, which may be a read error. CDR3 amino acids: CANSGGDRVDSPLHF. The CDR3 coding sequence is TGCGCCAACAGCGGTGGGGACAGGGTTGATTCACCCCTCCACTTT. This sequence joins TRBV5-1 and TRBJ1-6; TRBD1 aligns across 9 bases. Germline CDR1 SGHRS, CDR2 YFSETQ. CDR3 length: 15 residues.

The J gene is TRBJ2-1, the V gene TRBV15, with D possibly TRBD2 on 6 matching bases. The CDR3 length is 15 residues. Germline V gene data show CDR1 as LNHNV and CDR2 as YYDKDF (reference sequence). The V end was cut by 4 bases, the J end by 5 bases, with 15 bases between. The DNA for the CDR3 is TGTGCCACCAGCACTGGGACTTCAAGAAACAATGAGCAGTTCTTC. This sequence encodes CATSTGTSRNNEQFF.

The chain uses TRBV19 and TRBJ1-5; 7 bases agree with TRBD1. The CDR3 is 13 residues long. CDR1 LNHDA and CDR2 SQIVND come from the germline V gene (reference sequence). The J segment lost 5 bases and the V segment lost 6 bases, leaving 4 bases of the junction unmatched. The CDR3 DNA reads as TGTGCCAGTAGCTGGGGACAGCATCAGCCCCAGCATTTT. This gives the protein CASSWGQHQPQHF.

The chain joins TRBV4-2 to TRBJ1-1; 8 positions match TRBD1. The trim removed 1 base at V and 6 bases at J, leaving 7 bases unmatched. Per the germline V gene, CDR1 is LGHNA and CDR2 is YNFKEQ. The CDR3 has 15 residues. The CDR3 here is CASSQGPGGASEAFF. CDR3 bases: TGTGCCAGCAGCCAAGGCCCAGGGGGCGCATCTGAAGCTTTCTTT.

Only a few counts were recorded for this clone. The CDR3 coding sequence is TGTGCCAGCGGAGGGTCGGGGTCTCAAGAGACCCAGTACTTC. It translates to CASGGSGSQETQYF. The J gene is TRBJ2-5, the V gene TRBV25-1, with a tentative D call TRBD2 (6 bases). Between the trimmed V and J ends, which lost 8 bases and 2 bases, there was a span of 15 bases. Germline CDR1 is MGHDK and CDR2 is SYGVNS. CDR3 length equals 14 residues. The entire variable domain, with the rest obtained from reference TRBV25-1 and TRBJ2-5, is as follows: EADIYQTPRYLVIGTGKKITLECSQTMGHDKMYWYQQDPGMELHLIHYSYGVNSTEKGDLSSESTVSRIRTEHFPLTLESARPSHTSQYLCASGGSGSQETQYFGPGTRLLVL.

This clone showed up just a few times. The CDR3 region has the DNA TGTGCCAGCAGCGTAGTTTCCGCCGGGGAGCTGTTTTTT. Translated, it gives CASSVVSAGELFF. V gene TRBV9 combines with J gene TRBJ2-2; D is unclear. Looked up from germline, CDR1 is SGDLS and CDR2 is YYNGEE. Trimming took 0 bases from V and 6 from J, leaving 6 bases between them. This CDR3 region has 13 residues.

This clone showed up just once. CDR3 amino acids: CASSSGRDRGPEKTQYF. As DNA, the CDR3 is TGTGCCAGCAGCTCGGGCCGGGACAGGGGCCCCGAAAAGACCCAGTACTTC. The gene calls are TRBV5-4 and TRBJ2-5; 10 bases fit TRBD1. V dropped 3 bases and J dropped 6; count of bases not matched to a gene: 14. The CDR3 has 17 amino acids. CDR1 is SGHNT, CDR2 YYREEE, per germline (reference sequence).